The clone carrying this T cell receptor (beta chain) was counted a few times. Its cognate antigen is unknown. This record comes from a study of blood T cells in healthy people across ages. At the level of the study: Per two T cells, template switching captured roughly one barcoded beta molecule.

This CDR3 is built from 11 residues. V was shortened by 4 bases and J by 6 bases, with 6 bases between the two germline ends. Germline CDR1 is SQVTM and CDR2 is ANQGSEA. Peripheral blood from each donor was collected in a volume of about 10 milliliters. Together with a sample-barcoded 5' primer, a J-beta primer mix was included in a second PCR lasting roughly 6 to 12 cycles. TCRdb called the 5' RACE reads again in MiXCR, with one record for every CDR3 protein. Of roughly 900,000 distinct CDR3 sequences detected, about 48% appear once; the ten largest clones hold roughly 13%. Findings and caveats of the study: Higher diversity and more naive CD4+ cells were features of long-lived donors, compared to aged donors.

The rearrangement uses TRBV29-1 and TRBJ2-2, with D unresolved. Sequenced: blood. This TCR was recovered from a man aged 25 to 40 in good health. This chain's CDR3 is CSVGLAGELFF. The CDR3 region has the DNA TGCAGCGTTGGATTGGCCGGGGAGCTGTTTTTT.